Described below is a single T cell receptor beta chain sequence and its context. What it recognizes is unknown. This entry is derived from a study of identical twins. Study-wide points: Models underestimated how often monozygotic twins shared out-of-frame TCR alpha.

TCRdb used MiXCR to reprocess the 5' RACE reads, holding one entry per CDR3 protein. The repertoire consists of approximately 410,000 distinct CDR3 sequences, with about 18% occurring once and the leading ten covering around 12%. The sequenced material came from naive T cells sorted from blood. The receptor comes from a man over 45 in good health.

The CDR3 loop is CASSQVGGGDYGYTF. The CDR3 nucleotides are TGTGCCAGCAGCCAAGTCGGGGGAGGGGACTATGGCTACACCTTC. The chain couples TRBV4-2 to TRBJ1-2, with D tentatively TRBD1 (5 bases). V dropped 1 base and J dropped 3 bases, with 12 bases sitting between them. This CDR3 is 15 amino acids long. The germline V gene has CDR1 LGHNA and CDR2 YNFKEQ.